What follows is one T cell receptor beta chain and its context. Its specificity is not known. The PCR contained 60 Vbeta and 13 Jbeta primers. Libraries were prepared by immunoSEQ multiplex PCR; TCRdb keeps only in-frame clonotypes and omits some of them. The data contain 55,000 to 65,000 clones, roughly 77% of them singletons. The germline CDR1 and CDR2 sequences are SQVTM and ANQGSEA. V was trimmed by 7 bases and J by 8 bases, leaving 14 bases between them. The CDR3 has 11 residues. The record originates from a study of cytomegalovirus exposure and HLA in healthy donors. Study outcomes and limitations: As confirmed in vitro, a few CMV-associated chains were specific for CMV antigens. Sequence variants that were highly shared formed a cluster that was likely a sequencing artifact. When presence/absence was analysed, sequencing depth was taken to be roughly uniform across donors.

The J gene is TRBJ1-2, the V gene TRBV29-1; tentative D call: TRBD1 (5 bases). The sample taken for sequencing was PBMCs. The TCR sequence derives from a man aged 25 to 40 in good health and CMV-seropositive. The CDR3 spells CSADLGGGYTF. The CDR3 nucleotides read TGCAGCGCCGACCTTGGGGGGGGCTACACCTTC.